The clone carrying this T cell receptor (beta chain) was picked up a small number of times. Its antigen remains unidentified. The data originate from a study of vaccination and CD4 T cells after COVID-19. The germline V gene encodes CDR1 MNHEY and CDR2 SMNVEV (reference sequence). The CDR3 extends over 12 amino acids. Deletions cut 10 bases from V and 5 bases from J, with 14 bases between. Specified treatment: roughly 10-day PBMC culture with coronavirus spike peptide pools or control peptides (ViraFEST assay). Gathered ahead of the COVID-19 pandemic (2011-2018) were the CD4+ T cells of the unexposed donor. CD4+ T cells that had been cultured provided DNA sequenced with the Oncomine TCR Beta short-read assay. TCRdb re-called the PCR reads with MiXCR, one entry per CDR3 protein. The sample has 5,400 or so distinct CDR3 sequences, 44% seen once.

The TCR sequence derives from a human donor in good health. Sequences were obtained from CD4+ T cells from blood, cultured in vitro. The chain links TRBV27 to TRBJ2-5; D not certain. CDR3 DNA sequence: TGTGCCACAAGGTCGCAGGCGGAGACCCAGTACTTC. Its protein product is CATRSQAETQYF.